Described below is a single T cell receptor (beta chain) sequence and its context. No antigen is known for it. This sample is part of a study of PD-1 blockade in classical Hodgkin lymphoma. Method: immunoSEQ multiplex PCR; TCRdb's copy keeps in-frame clones and lacks some. The table has approximately 84,000 clones, about 83% seen once; the top ten hold 17%. Points from the study as a whole: A significant rise in TCR diversity by C4D1 was seen for CD4+ but not CD8+ cells. The causes of the repertoire differences, possibly disease activity or prior therapy, remain undefined. Patients who responded completely had about the same baseline diversity as newly diagnosed patients. Reported baseline diversity: healthy donors highest, relapsed/refractory patients lowest.

Germline V gives CDR1 SGHTA, CDR2 FQGNSA. Trimming cost V 4 bases and J 3 bases; bases outside gene matches: 6. This CDR3 region has 16 residues. Time point specified: cycle 4 day 1 (C4D1), after 6 weeks of nivolumab. Patients all relapsed after autologous stem cell transplantation, and there was variation in brentuximab vedotin exposure. The chain carries TRBV7-2 and TRBJ2-1; 10 positions agree with TRBD2. The clonotype comes from a human donor with classical Hodgkin lymphoma. The sample was peripheral blood mononuclear cells (PBMCs), taken before the fourth cycle of nivolumab. For the CDR3, the DNA is TGTGCCAGCAGCTCTAGCGGGGGAAATCGCTACAATGAGCAGTTCTTC. It specifies CASSSSGGNRYNEQFF.